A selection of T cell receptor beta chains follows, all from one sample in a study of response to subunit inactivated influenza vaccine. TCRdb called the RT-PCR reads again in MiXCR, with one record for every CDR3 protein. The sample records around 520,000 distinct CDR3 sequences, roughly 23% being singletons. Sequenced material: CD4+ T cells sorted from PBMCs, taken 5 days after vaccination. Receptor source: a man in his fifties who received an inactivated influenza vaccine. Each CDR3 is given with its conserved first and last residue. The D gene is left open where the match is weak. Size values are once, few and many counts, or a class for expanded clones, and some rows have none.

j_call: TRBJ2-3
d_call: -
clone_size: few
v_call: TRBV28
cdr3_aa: CASRHRSGITSTDTQYF
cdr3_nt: TGTGCCAGCAGACACAGGTCGGGGATCACTAGCACAGATACGCAGTATTTT

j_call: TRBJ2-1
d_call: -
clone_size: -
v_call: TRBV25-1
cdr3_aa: CASSFQEQFF
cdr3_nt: TGTGCCAGCAGTTTTCAGGAGCAGTTCTTC

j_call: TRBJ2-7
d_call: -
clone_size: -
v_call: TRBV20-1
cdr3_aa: CSARSLEVPYEQYF
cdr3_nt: TGCAGTGCTAGAAGTCTAGAAGTTCCCTACGAGCAGTACTTC

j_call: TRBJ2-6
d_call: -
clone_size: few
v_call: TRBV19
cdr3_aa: CASSIPGSGANVLTF
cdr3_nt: TGTGCCAGTAGTATTCCCGGGTCTGGGGCCAACGTCCTGACTTTC

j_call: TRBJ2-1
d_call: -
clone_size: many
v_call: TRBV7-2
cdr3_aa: CASSPFRQINYNEQFF
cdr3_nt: TGTGCCAGCAGCCCTTTCCGACAGATCAACTACAATGAGCAGTTCTTC

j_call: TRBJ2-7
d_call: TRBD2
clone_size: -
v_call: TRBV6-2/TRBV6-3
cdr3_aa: CASSWTSGGPYEQYF
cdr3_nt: TGTGCCAGCAGCTGGACTAGCGGGGGACCCTACGAGCAGTACTTC

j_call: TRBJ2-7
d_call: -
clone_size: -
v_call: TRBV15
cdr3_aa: CATSRVTGPYEQYF
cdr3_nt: TGTGCCACCAGCAGAGTTACAGGGCCGTACGAGCAGTACTTC

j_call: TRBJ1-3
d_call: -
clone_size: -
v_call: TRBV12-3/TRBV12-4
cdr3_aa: CASSPGQGQISGNTIYF
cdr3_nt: TGTGCCAGCAGCCCCGGGCAGGGGCAAATCTCTGGAAACACCATATATTTT

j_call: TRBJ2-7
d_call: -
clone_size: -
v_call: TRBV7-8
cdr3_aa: CASSKQADPYEQYF
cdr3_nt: TGTGCCAGCAGCAAACAGGCAGATCCCTACGAGCAGTACTTC

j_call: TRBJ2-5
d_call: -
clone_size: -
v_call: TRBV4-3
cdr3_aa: CASSQDQAAVETQYF
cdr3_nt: TGCGCCAGCAGCCAAGATCAGGCAGCCGTAGAGACCCAGTACTTC

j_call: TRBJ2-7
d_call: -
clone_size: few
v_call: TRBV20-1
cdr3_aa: CSARDVLGGRTYF
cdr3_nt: TGCAGTGCTAGGGACGTTTTGGGGGGCAGGACGTACTTC

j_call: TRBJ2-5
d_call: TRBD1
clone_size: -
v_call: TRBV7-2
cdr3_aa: CASSQWGTGVQETQYF
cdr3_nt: TGTGCCAGCAGCCAGTGGGGGACAGGGGTACAAGAGACCCAGTACTTC

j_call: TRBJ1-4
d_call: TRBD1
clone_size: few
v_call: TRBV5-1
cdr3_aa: CATRQGNNEKLFF
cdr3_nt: TGCGCCACCCGACAGGGGAATAATGAAAAACTGTTTTTT

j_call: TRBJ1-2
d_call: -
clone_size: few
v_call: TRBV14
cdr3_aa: CASSRLAGQGGYTF
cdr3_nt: TGTGCCAGCAGCCGACTCGCGGGACAAGGGGGCTACACCTTC

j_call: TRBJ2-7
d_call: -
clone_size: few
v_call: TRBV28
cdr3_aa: CASSLFLLREQYF
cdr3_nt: TGTGCCAGCAGTTTATTTCTCTTGCGCGAGCAGTACTTC

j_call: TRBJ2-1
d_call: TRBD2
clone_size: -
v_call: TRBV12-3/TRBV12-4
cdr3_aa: CASIAGRGEQFF
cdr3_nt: TGTGCCAGCATTGCAGGGAGGGGTGAGCAGTTCTTC

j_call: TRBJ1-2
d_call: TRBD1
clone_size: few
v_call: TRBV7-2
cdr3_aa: CASSKDRVDGYTF
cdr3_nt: TGTGCCAGCAGCAAGGACAGGGTGGATGGCTACACCTTC

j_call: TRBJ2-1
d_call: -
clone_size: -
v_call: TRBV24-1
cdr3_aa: CATSDFPGVNEQFF
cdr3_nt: TGTGCCACCAGTGATTTCCCCGGTGTGAATGAGCAGTTCTTC

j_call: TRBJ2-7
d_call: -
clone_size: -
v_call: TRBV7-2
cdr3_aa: CASSDSGAPYEQYF
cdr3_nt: TGTGCCAGCAGCGACAGCGGAGCTCCCTACGAGCAGTACTTC

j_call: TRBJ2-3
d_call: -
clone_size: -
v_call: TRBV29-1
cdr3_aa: CSVGSGGADTQYF
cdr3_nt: TGCAGCGTCGGTAGCGGCGGGGCGGATACGCAGTATTTT

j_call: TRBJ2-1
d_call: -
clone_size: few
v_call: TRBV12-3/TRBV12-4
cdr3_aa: CASSLFYEQFF
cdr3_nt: TGTGCCAGCAGTTTATTCTATGAGCAGTTCTTC

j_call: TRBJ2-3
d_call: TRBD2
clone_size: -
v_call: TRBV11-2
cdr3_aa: CASGDRRGGTDTQYF
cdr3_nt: TGTGCCAGCGGAGACAGACGGGGGGGCACAGATACGCAGTATTTT

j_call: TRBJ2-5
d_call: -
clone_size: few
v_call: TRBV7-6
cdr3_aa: CASSQTTLQETQYF
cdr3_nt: TGTGCCAGCAGTCAGACGACTCTCCAAGAGACCCAGTACTTC

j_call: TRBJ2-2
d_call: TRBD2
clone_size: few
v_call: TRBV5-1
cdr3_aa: CASNKRETTGELFF
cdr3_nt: TGCGCCAGCAATAAGCGGGAGACCACCGGGGAGCTGTTTTTT

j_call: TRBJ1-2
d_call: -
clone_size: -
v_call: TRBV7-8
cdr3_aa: CASSPYSAARDYGYTF
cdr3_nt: TGTGCCAGCAGCCCCTACTCCGCCGCTAGGGACTATGGCTACACCTTC

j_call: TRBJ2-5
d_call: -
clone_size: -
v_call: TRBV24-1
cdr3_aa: CATSDRTWGTQYF
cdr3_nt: TGTGCCACCAGTGACAGGACCTGGGGGACCCAGTACTTC

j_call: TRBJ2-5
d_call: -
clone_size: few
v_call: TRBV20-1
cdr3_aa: CSAPPAVSGETQYF
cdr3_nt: TGCAGTGCCCCCCCGGCGGTGTCCGGGGAGACCCAGTACTTC

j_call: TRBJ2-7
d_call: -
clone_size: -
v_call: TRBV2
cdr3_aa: CASREGAYEQYF
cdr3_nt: TGTGCCAGCAGGGAGGGGGCCTACGAGCAGTACTTC

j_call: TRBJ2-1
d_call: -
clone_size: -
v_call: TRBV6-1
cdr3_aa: CASNPGGWGLGKLNEQFF
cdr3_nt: TGTGCCAGCAACCCCGGGGGATGGGGCCTCGGCAAGCTCAATGAGCAGTTCTTC

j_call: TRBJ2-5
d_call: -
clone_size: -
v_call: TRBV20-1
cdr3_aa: CSATKPPGAQYF
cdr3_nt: TGCAGTGCTACCAAACCGCCCGGGGCCCAGTACTTC

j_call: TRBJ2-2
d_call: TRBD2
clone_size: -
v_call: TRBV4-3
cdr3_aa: CASSRIRSGGYTGELFF
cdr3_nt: TGCGCCAGCAGCCGAATAAGATCGGGAGGGTACACCGGGGAGCTGTTTTTT

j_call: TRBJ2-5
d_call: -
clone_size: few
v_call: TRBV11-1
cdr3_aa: CASSKHAAREETQYF
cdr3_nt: TGTGCCAGCAGCAAGCATGCAGCCAGAGAAGAGACCCAGTACTTC

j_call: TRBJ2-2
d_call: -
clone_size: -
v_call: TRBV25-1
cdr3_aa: CASSEYYTGGELFF
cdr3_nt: TGTGCCAGCAGTGAATATTATACAGGAGGGGAGCTGTTTTTT

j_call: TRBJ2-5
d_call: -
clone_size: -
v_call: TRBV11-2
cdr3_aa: CASSLGWKQETQYF
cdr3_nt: TGTGCCAGCAGCTTAGGGTGGAAGCAAGAGACCCAGTACTTC

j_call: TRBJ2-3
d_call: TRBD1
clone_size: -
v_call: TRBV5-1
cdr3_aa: CASSVLTGIDAQYF
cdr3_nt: TGCGCCAGCAGCGTATTGACAGGGATTGATGCGCAGTATTTT

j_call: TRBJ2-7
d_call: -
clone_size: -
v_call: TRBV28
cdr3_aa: CASRAVDEQYF
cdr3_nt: TGTGCCAGCAGGGCGGTCGACGAGCAGTACTTC

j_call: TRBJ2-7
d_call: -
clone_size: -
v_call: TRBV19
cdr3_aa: CAIGGEAGDEQYF
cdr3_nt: TGTGCCATTGGAGGGGAGGCGGGCGACGAGCAGTACTTC

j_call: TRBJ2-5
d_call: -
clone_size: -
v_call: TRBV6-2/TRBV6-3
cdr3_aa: CASSYSSRMPEETQYF
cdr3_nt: TGTGCCAGCAGTTACTCGAGCCGGATGCCGGAAGAGACCCAGTACTTC

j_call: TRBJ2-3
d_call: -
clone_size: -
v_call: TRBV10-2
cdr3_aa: CASRRTAGRGPDTQYF
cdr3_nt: TGCGCCAGCAGACGGACAGCGGGGCGGGGGCCAGATACGCAGTATTTT

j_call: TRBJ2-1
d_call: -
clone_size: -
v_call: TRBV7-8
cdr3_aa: CASSPKRMWNEQFF
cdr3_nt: TGTGCCAGCAGCCCAAAAAGGATGTGGAATGAGCAGTTCTTC

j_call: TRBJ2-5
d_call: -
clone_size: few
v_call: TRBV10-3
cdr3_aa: CAISREHQETQYF
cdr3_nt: TGTGCCATCAGCAGGGAGCACCAAGAGACCCAGTACTTC

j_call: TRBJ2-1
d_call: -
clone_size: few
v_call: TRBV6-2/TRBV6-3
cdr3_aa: CASPQARGHREISYNEQFF
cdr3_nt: TGTGCCAGTCCGCAGGCGCGGGGTCATCGAGAAATTTCCTACAATGAGCAGTTCTTC

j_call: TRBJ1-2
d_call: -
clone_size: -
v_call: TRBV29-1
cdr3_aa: CSLRGDHYGYTF
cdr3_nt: TGCAGCCTCAGGGGTGATCACTATGGCTACACCTTC

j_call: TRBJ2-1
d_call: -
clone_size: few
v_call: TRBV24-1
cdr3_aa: CATSDATSDRSYNEQFF
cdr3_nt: TGTGCCACCAGTGACGCTACCTCCGACAGATCCTACAATGAGCAGTTCTTC

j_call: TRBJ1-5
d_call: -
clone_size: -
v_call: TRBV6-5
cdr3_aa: CASSYREAGQPQHF
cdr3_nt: TGTGCCAGCAGTTATAGGGAAGCGGGGCAGCCCCAGCATTTT

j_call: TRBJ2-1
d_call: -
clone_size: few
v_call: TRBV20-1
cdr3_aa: CSARRGKAGDYNEQFF
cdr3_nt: TGCAGTGCTAGGAGGGGGAAGGCAGGGGACTACAATGAGCAGTTCTTC

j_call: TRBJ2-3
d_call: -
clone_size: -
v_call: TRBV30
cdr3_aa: CAWSVGGFGTNTQYF
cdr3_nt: TGTGCCTGGAGTGTAGGAGGGTTCGGCACAAATACGCAGTATTTT

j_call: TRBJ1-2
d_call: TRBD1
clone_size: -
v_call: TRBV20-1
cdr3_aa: CSAPNRGRLDYGYTF
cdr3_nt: TGCAGTGCTCCGAACAGGGGGCGGCTGGACTATGGCTACACCTTC

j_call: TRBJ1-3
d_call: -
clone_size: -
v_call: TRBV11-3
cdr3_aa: CASSESLGDTIYF
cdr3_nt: TGTGCCAGCAGCGAATCACTTGGGGACACCATATATTTT

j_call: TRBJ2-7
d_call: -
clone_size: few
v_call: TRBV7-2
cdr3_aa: CASSLMGSTYEQYF
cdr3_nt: TGTGCCAGCAGCTTGATGGGGAGCACCTACGAGCAGTACTTC

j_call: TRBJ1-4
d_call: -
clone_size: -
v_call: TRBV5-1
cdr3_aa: CASSLGLQRAEKLFF
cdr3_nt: TGCGCCAGCAGCTTGGGCCTGCAAAGGGCGGAAAAACTGTTTTTT

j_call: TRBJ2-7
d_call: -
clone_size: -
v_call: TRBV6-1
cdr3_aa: CASSLGTFLLYEQYF
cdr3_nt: TGTGCCAGCAGCCTCGGGACTTTCCTTCTATACGAGCAGTACTTC

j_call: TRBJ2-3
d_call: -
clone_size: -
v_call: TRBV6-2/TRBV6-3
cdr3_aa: CASSPRLDTVGTDTQYF
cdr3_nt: TGTGCCAGCAGTCCCCGACTCGACACAGTCGGGACAGATACGCAGTATTTT

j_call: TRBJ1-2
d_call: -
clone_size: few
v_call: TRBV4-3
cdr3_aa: CASSRIQGENYGYTF
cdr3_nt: TGCGCCAGCAGCCGTATACAGGGAGAAAACTATGGCTACACCTTC

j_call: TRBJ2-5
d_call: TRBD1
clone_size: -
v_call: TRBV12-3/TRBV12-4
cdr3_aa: CASSLAGTGLTETQYF
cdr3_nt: TGTGCCAGCAGTTTAGCCGGGACAGGGTTGACGGAGACCCAGTACTTC

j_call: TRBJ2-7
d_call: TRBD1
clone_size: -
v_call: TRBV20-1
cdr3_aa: CSATPQGAEQYF
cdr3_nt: TGCAGTGCCACCCCGCAGGGGGCCGAGCAGTACTTC

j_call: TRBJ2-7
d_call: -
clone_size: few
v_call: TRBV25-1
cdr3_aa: CASLPPPRGPGF
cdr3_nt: TGTGCCAGCCTCCCTCCCCCCAGGGGACCTGGATTC

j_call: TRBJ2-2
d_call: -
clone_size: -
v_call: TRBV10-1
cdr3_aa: CASSESRLATGELFF
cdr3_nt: TGCGCCAGCAGTGAGTCGAGGCTAGCGACCGGGGAGCTGTTTTTT

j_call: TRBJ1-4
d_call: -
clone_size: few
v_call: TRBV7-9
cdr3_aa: CASSNRGWVEANEKLFF
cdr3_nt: TGTGCCAGCAGCAACCGAGGTTGGGTGGAAGCAAATGAAAAACTGTTTTTT

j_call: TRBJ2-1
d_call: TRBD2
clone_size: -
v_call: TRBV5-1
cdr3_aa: CASSRASGYNEQFF
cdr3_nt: TGCGCCAGCAGCAGGGCTAGCGGTTACAATGAGCAGTTCTTC